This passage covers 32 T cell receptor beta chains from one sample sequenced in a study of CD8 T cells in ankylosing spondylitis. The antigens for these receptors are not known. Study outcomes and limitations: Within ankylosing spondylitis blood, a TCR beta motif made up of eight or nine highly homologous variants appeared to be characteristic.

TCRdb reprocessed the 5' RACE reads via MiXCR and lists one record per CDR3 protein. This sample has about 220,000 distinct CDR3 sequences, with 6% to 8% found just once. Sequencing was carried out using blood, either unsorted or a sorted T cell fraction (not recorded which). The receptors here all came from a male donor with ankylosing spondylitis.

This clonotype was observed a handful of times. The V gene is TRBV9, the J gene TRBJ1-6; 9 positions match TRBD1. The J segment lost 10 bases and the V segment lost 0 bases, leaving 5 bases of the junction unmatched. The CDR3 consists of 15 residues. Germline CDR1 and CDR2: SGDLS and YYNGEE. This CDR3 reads CASSVGGQGNSPLHF. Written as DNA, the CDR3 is TGTGCCAGCAGCGTAGGAGGACAGGGGAACTCACCCCTCCACTTT.

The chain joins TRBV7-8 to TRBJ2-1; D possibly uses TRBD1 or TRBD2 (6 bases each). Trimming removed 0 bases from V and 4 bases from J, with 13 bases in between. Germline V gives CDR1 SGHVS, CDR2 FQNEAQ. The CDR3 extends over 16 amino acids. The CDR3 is CASSLAEGGRYNEQFF. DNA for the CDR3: TGTGCCAGCAGCTTAGCCGAGGGGGGACGGTACAATGAGCAGTTCTTC.

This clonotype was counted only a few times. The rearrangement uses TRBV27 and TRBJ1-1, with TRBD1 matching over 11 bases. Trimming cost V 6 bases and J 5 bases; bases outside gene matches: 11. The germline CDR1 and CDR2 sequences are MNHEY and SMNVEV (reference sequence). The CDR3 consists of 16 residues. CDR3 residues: CASSIGQGAVGTEAFF. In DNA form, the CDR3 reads TGTGCCAGCAGCATTGGACAGGGGGCTGTGGGGACTGAAGCTTTCTTT.

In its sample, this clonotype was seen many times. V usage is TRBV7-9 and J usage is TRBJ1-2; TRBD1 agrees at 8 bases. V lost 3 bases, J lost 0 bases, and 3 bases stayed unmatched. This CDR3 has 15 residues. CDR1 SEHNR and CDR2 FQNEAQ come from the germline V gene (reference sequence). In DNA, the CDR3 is TGTGCCAGCAGCTTGGGGACAGGAACTAACTATGGCTACACCTTC. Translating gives CASSLGTGTNYGYTF.

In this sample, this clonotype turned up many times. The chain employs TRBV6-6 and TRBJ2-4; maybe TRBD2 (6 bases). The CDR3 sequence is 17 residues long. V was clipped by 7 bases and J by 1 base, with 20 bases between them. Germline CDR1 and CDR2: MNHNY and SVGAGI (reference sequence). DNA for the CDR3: TGTGCCAGCAAGTTCGGGACTCCGACTTATGCCAAAAACATTCAGTACTTC. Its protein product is CASKFGTPTYAKNIQYF.

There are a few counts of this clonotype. In DNA, the CDR3 is TGTGCCAGCGACCCCACACGAGGGAGGGTCACGGGGGCCAACGTCCTGACTTTC. As protein: CASDPTRGRVTGANVLTF. This rearrangement joins TRBV28 to TRBJ2-6; 7 bases are shared with TRBD2. Germline loops: CDR1 MDHEN, CDR2 SYDVKM. The CDR3 loop spans 18 amino acids. J lost 4 bases, V lost 8 bases, and 17 bases had no gene match.

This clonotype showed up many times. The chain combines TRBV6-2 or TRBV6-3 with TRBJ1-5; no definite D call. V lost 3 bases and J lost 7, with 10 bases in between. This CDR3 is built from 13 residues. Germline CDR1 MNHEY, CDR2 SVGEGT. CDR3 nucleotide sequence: TGTGCCAGCAGTTATCCCCGGGGACAGCCCCAGCATTTT. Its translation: CASSYPRGQPQHF.

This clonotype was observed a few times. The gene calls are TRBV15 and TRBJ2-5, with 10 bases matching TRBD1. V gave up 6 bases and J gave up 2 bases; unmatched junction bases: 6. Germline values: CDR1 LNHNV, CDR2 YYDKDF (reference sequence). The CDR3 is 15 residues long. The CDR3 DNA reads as TGTGCCACCAGGGAACAGGACAGGGGGCAAGAGACCCAGTACTTC. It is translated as CATREQDRGQETQYF.

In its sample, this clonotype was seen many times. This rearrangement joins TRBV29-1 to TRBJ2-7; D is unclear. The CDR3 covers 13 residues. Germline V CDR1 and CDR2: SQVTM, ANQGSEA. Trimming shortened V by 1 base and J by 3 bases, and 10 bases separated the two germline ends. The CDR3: CSVEGPTVYEQYF. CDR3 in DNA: TGCAGCGTTGAAGGTCCCACAGTCTACGAGCAGTACTTC.

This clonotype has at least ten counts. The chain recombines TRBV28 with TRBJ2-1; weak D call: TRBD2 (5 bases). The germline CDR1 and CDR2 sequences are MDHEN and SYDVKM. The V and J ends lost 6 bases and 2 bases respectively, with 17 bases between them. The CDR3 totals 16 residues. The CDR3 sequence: CASSPLGSGPYNEQFF. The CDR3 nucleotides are TGTGCCAGCAGCCCCTTGGGAAGCGGTCCCTACAATGAGCAGTTCTTC.

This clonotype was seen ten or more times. Here the CDR3 reads CASTPSRGTVTYEQYF. Written as DNA, the CDR3 is TGTGCCAGCACCCCATCGAGGGGGACAGTTACCTACGAGCAGTACTTC. J is TRBJ2-7 and V is TRBV27; 7 bases fit TRBD1. Per the germline V gene, CDR1 is MNHEY and CDR2 is SMNVEV (reference sequence). The CDR3 extends over 16 amino acids. Trimming removed 7 bases from V and 2 bases from J; junction bases left unmatched: 14.

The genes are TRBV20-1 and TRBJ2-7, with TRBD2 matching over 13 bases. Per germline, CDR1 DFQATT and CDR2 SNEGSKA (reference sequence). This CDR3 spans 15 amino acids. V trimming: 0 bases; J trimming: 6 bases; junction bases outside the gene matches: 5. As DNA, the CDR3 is TGCAGTGCTAGAGATTTACTAGCGGGAGGGGGCGAGCAGTACTTC. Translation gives CSARDLLAGGGEQYF.

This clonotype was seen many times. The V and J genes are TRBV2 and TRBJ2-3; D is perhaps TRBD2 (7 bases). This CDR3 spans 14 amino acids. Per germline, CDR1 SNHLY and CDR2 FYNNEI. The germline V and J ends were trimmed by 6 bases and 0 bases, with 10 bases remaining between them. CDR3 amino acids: CASRGRGSTDTQYF. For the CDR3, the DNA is TGTGCCAGCAGGGGGAGGGGGAGCACAGATACGCAGTATTTT.

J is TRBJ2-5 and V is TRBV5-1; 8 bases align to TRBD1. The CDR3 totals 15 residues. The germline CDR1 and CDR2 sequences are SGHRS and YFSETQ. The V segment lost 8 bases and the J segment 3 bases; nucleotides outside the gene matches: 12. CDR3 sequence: CASGWTGWLKETQYF. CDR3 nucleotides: TGCGCCAGTGGCTGGACAGGGTGGTTGAAAGAGACCCAGTACTTC.

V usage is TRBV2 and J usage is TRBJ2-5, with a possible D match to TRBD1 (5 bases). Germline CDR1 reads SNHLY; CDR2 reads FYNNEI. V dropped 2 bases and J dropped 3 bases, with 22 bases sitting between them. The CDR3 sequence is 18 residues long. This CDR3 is CASSEIEGQGVGEETQYF. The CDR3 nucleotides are TGTGCCAGCAGTGAAATTGAAGGGCAAGGGGTAGGAGAAGAGACCCAGTACTTC.

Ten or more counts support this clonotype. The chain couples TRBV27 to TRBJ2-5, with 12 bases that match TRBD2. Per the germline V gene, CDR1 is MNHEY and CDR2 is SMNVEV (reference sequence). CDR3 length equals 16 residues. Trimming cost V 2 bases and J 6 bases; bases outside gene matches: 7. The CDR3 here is CASSLLASGRGKTQYF. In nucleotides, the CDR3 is TGTGCCAGCAGTTTACTAGCTAGCGGGAGGGGCAAGACCCAGTACTTC.

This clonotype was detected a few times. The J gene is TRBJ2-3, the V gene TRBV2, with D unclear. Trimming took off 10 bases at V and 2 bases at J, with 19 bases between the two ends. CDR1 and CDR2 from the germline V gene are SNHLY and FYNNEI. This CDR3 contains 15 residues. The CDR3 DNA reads TGTGCCACCGCCATCGGGTATACCTCCACAGATACGCAGTATTTT. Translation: CATAIGYTSTDTQYF.

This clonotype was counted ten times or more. CDR3 in amino acids: CATSPLRDEQFF. CDR3 nucleotides: TGTGCCACCAGCCCTCTTCGAGATGAGCAGTTCTTC. The rearrangement uses TRBV15 and TRBJ2-1, with no clear D. The germline gives CDR1 LNHNV, CDR2 YYDKDF (reference sequence). The CDR3 contains 12 residues. V shed 5 bases and J shed 8 bases, with 10 bases lying between them.

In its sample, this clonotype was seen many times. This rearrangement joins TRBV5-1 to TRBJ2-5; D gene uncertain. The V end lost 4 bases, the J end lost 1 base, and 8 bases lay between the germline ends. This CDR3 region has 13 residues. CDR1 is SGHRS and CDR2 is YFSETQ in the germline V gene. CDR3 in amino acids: CASSKWPQETQYF. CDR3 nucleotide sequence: TGCGCCAGCAGCAAGTGGCCCCAAGAGACCCAGTACTTC.

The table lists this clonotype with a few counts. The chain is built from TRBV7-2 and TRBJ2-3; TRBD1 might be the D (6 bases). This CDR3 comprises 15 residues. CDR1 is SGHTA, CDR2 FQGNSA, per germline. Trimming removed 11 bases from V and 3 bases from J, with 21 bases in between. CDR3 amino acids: CAVAPSGELTDTQYF. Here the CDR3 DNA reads TGTGCCGTAGCACCGTCAGGGGAGCTGACAGATACGCAGTATTTT. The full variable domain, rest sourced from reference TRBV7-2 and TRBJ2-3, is GAGVSQSPSNKVTEKGKDVELRCDPISGHTALYWYRQSLGQGLEFLIYFQGNSAPDKSGLPSDRFSAERTGGSVSTLTIQRTQQEDSAVYLCAVAPSGELTDTQYFGPGTRLTVL.

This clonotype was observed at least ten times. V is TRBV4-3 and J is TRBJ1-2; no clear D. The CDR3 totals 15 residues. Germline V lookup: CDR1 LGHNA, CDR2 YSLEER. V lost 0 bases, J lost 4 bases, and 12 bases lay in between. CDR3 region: CASSQDLWQVYGYTF. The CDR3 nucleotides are TGCGCCAGCAGCCAAGATCTATGGCAGGTCTATGGCTACACCTTC.

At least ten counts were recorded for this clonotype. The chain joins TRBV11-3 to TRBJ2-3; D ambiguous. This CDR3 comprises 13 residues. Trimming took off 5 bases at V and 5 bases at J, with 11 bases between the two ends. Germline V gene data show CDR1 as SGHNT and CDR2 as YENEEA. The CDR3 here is CASSPHARDTQYF. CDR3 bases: TGTGCCAGCAGCCCCCACGCTAGAGATACGCAGTATTTT.

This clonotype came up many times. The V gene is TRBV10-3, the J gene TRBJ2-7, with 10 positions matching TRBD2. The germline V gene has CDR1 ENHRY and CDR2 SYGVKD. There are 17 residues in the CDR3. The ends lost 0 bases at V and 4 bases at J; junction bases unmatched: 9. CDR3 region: CAISESQRAGGPYEQYF. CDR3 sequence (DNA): TGTGCCATCAGTGAGTCGCAGAGAGCGGGAGGGCCGTACGAGCAGTACTTC.

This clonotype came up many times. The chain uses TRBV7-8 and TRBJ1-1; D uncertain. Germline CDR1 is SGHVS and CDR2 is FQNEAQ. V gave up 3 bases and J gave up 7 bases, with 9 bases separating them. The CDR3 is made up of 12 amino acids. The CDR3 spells CASSFGWGEAFF. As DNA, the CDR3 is TGTGCCAGCAGCTTCGGATGGGGTGAAGCTTTCTTT.

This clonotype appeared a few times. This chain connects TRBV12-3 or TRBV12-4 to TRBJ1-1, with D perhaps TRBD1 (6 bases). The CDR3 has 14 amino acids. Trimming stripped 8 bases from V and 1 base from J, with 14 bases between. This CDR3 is CASSGGGGNTEAFF. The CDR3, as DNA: TGTGCCAGCTCCGGGGGGGGCGGGAACACTGAAGCTTTCTTT.

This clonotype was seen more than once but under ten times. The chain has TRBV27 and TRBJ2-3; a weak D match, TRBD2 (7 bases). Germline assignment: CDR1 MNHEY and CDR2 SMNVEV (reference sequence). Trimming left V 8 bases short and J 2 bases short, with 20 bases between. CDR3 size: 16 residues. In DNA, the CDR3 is TGTGCCAGCTACCCATGGGCGGGGGCAGACACAGATACGCAGTATTTT. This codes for CASYPWAGADTDTQYF.

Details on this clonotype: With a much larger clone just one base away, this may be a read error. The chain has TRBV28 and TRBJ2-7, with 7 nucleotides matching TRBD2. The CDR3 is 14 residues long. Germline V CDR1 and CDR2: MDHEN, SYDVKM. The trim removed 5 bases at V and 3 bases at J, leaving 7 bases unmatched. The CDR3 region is CASSPCTSDYEQYF. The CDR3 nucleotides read TGTGCCAGCAGTCCGTGTACTAGCGACTACGAGCAGTACTTC.

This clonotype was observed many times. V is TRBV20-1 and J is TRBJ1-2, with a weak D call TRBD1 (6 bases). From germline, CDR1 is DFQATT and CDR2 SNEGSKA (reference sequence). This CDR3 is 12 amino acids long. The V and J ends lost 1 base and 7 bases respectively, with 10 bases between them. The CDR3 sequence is CSARVGAGGYTF. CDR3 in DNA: TGCAGTGCTAGAGTGGGGGCTGGTGGCTACACCTTC.

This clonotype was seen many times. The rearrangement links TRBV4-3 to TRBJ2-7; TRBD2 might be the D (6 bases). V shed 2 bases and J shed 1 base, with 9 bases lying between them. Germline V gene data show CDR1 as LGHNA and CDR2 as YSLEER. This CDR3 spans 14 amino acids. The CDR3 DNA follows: TGCGCCAGCAGCCAACATGGACTATCCTACGAGCAGTACTTC. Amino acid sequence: CASSQHGLSYEQYF.

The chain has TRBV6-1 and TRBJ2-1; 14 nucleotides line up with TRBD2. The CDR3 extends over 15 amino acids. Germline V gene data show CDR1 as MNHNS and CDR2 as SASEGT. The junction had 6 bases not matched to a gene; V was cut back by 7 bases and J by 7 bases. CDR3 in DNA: TGTGCCAGCACCCTGACTAGCGGGGGGGTAAATGAGCAGTTCTTC. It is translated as CASTLTSGGVNEQFF.

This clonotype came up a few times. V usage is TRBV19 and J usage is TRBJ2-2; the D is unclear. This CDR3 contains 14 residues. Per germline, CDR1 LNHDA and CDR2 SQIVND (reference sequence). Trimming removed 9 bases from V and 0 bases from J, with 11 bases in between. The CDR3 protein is CASYEPANTGELFF. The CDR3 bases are TGTGCCAGCTACGAGCCCGCGAACACCGGGGAGCTGTTTTTT.

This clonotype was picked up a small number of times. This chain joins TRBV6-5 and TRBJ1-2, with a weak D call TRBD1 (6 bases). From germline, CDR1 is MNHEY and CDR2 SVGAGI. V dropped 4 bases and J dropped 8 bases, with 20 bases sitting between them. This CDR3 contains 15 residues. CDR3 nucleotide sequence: TGTGCCAGCAGTTCTGCGATTGGGACACTGGGGGGCTACACCTTC. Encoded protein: CASSSAIGTLGGYTF.